Shown below are 12 T cell receptor beta chains from a single sample sequenced in a study of OX40 agonist ivuxolimab in advanced cancers. Profiled with immunoSEQ multiplex PCR; TCRdb holds only in-frame clones, not every one. In the table there are tens of thousands of clones, 79% of which are singletons. The specimen was CD4+ or CD8+ T cells sorted from blood, collected in a trial of the OX40 agonist ivuxolimab. The source of these receptors is an adult with an advanced solid tumor such as melanoma, head and neck, liver or kidney cancer.

The V call is TRBV6-4, the J call TRBJ2-3; D gene ambiguous. The CDR3 extends over 13 amino acids. V was trimmed by 4 bases and J by 6 bases, leaving 11 bases between them. The germline V gene encodes CDR1 MRHNA and CDR2 SNTAGT. CDR3 bases: TGTGCCAGCAGTGTCGACCACAAGGATACGCAGTATTTT. Its translation is CASSVDHKDTQYF.

The chain carries TRBV12-2 and TRBJ2-5; the D call TRBD2 from the table was never checked on the DNA. TRBV12-2 represents a pseudogene. The CDR3 totals 17 residues. This chain's CDR3 is CASRVQRTSGYQETQYF. For the CDR3, the DNA is TGTGCAAGTCGGGTACAGAGGACTAGCGGGTACCAAGAGACCCAGTACTTC.

J is TRBJ1-1 and V is TRBV11-2, with 9 bases identical to TRBD1. The CDR3 runs to 17 residues. The germline gives CDR1 SGHAT, CDR2 FQNNGV. V was clipped by 2 bases and J by 3 bases; unmatched bases: 10. The CDR3 DNA follows: TGTGCCAGCAGCTTAAATGGACAGGGGAACATTGACACTGAAGCTTTCTTT. Residues: CASSLNGQGNIDTEAFF. Filled out from reference TRBV11-2 and TRBJ1-1, the complete variable domain reads EAGVAQSPRYKIIEKRQSVAFWCNPISGHATLYWYQQILGQGPKLLIQFQNNGVVDDSQLPKDRFSAERLKGVDSTLKIQPAKLEDSAVYLCASSLNGQGNIDTEAFFGQGTRLTVV.

The CDR3 sequence: CASSYSGVGYGYTF. The CDR3 region has the DNA TGTGCCAGCAGTTACAGTGGGGTTGGCTATGGCTACACCTTC. V gene TRBV6-5 combines with J gene TRBJ1-2; D gene ambiguous. The V and J ends lost 2 bases and 4 bases respectively, with 11 bases between them. This CDR3 spans 14 amino acids. Germline V gene data show CDR1 as MNHEY and CDR2 as SVGAGI.

The chain carries TRBV28 and TRBJ2-7, with 11 bases aligning to TRBD2. The V gene end was trimmed by 3 bases and the J gene end by 6 bases; junction bases not matched to a gene: 7. Germline CDR1 and CDR2: MDHEN and SYDVKM. This CDR3 has 15 residues. For the CDR3, the DNA is TGTGCCAGCAGTTTGGGGACTAGCGGTACCCTCGAGCAGTACTTC. Translation: CASSLGTSGTLEQYF.

The chain employs TRBV7-2 and TRBJ1-1; no definite D call. This CDR3 is 14 amino acids long. The V end lost 5 bases, the J end lost 2 bases, and 12 bases lay between the germline ends. From germline, CDR1 is SGHTA and CDR2 FQGNSA. This CDR3 reads CASSPNLYNTEAFF. The CDR3 region has the DNA TGTGCCAGCAGCCCAAACCTTTACAACACTGAAGCTTTCTTT.

The rearrangement joins TRBV12-5 to TRBJ1-5; 8 nucleotides match TRBD1. This CDR3 is built from 15 residues. V shed 4 bases, J shed 4 bases, and the junction held 6 bases outside the gene matches. Germline CDR1 and CDR2: LGHNT and FRNRAP. The CDR3 is CASGSQGAENQPQHF. CDR3 DNA sequence: TGTGCTAGTGGTTCCCAGGGGGCAGAAAATCAGCCCCAGCATTTT.

The rearrangement joins TRBV29-1 to TRBJ2-3; D ambiguous. Trimming took off 8 bases at V and 4 bases at J, with 13 bases between the two ends. CDR3 length: 12 residues. CDR1 is SQVTM, CDR2 ANQGSEA, per germline. Here the CDR3 DNA reads TGCAGCTATTTTTCCTTTTCAGATACGCAGTATTTT. Amino acid sequence: CSYFSFSDTQYF.

This clone was found a few times. This rearrangement joins TRBV6-5 to TRBJ1-1; D remains unclear. This CDR3 has 15 amino acids. Per germline, CDR1 MNHEY and CDR2 SVGAGI. V was shortened by 1 base and J by 4 bases, with 13 bases between the two germline ends. CDR3 coding DNA: TGTGCCAGCAGTTACTGGAGGGTTCGGTCCACTGAAGCTTTCTTT. Translated, it gives CASSYWRVRSTEAFF.

The chain couples TRBV27 to TRBJ2-1, with TRBD2 as a possible D gene (6 bases). CDR3 size: 14 residues. Between the trimmed V and J ends, which lost 7 bases and 8 bases, there was a span of 18 bases. Germline V gene sequence: CDR1 MNHEY, CDR2 SMNVEV (reference sequence). CDR3 in amino acids: CASTPFWGDHEQFF. The CDR3 DNA is TGTGCCAGCACCCCCTTCTGGGGGGATCATGAGCAGTTCTTC.

This chain links TRBV6-1 with TRBJ1-1; D is unresolved. CDR1 and CDR2 (germline): MNHNS, SASEGT. The germline V and J ends were trimmed by 7 bases and 11 bases, with 14 bases remaining between them. This CDR3 is 11 amino acids long. The CDR3 DNA follows: TGTGCCAGCACGTTTGGGAACTTGGCTTTCTTT. Amino acid sequence: CASTFGNLAFF.

The chain couples TRBV7-7 to TRBJ2-3; 7 bases are shared with TRBD1. Trimming at V came to 0 bases and at J to 3 bases, leaving 3 bases not matched to a gene. The CDR3 is 15 residues long. Germline assignment: CDR1 SSHAT and CDR2 FNYEAQ (reference sequence). The CDR3 loop reads CASSLAGTATDTQYF. The CDR3 coding sequence is TGTGCCAGCAGCTTAGCAGGGACAGCTACAGATACGCAGTATTTT.